One and the same sample provided the 5 T cell receptor beta chains below, sequenced in a study of CD8+ T cells in alopecia areata. Extracted from the samples, RNA was reverse transcribed into cDNA to serve as the sequencing template. Repertoires were generated with immunoSEQ multiplex PCR, while TCRdb's copy carries only in-frame clones and drops some. The profile shows about 110,000 clones, 55% to 75% of them singletons. What was sequenced was CD8+ T cells sorted from blood. Receptors were obtained from a human donor in good health.

The rearrangement links TRBV11-3 to TRBJ2-1, with D possibly being TRBD2 (5 bases). V was cut by 8 bases and J by 6 bases, with 14 bases left in between. The CDR3 runs 13 residues. Germline CDR1 and CDR2: SGHNT and YENEEA. CDR3 sequence (DNA): TGTGCCAGCTCCGAGGGCAGGCGCAATGAGCAGTTCTTC. Translated: CASSEGRRNEQFF.

The chain has TRBV14 and TRBJ2-7; 9 bases match TRBD1. The V gene end was trimmed by 5 bases and the J gene end by 7 bases; junction bases not matched to a gene: 9. This CDR3 spans 14 amino acids. Germline assignment: CDR1 SGHDN and CDR2 FVKESK. The CDR3 loop is CASSAGTGNGEQYF. CDR3 bases: TGTGCCAGCAGCGCCGGGACAGGGAACGGGGAGCAGTACTTC.

This chain's CDR3 is CASSLVSGPSYEQYF. In DNA, the CDR3 is TGTGCCAGCAGCTTAGTGAGCGGGCCCTCCTACGAGCAGTACTTC. V gene TRBV11-2 combines with J gene TRBJ2-7, with D perhaps TRBD2 (6 bases). The germline V gene encodes CDR1 SGHAT and CDR2 FQNNGV. V was shortened by 1 base and J by 0 bases, with 10 bases between the two germline ends. The CDR3 runs to 15 residues.

The chain combines TRBV5-6 with TRBJ2-1; TRBD2 matches 13 bases. The CDR3 sequence is 17 residues long. Per the germline V gene, CDR1 is SGHDT and CDR2 is YYEEEE. V lost 3 bases to trimming and J lost 4 bases; unmatched junction nucleotides: 7. This CDR3 reads CASSWGLAGPLYNEQFF. The CDR3 bases are TGTGCCAGCAGCTGGGGACTAGCGGGGCCTTTATACAATGAGCAGTTCTTC.

This clone showed up many times. The chain links TRBV4-3 to TRBJ1-2; 8 positions match TRBD1. The CDR3 runs 16 residues. The V gene end was trimmed by 0 bases and the J gene end by 2 bases; junction bases not matched to a gene: 5. CDR1 is LGHNA and CDR2 is YSLEER in the germline V gene. CDR3 region: CASSQDRTGLNYGYTF. Here the CDR3 DNA reads TGCGCCAGCAGCCAAGATCGGACAGGGTTAAACTATGGCTACACCTTC.